This T cell receptor beta chain was profiled in a study of T-cell reconstitution after alpha-beta-depleted transplantation in children. This sample's TCRbeta library carried unique molecular identifier barcodes. TCRdb called the PCR reads again in MiXCR, with one record for every CDR3 protein. The sample lists roughly 50,000 distinct CDR3 sequences, roughly 45% occurring once. Losses at the gene ends were 5 bases for V and 4 bases for J; bases not matched to a gene: 19. Germline V lookup: CDR1 ENHRY, CDR2 SYGVKD. CDR3 length equals 18 residues. Comments on this clonotype: What it binds is not known.

Study findings and constraints: The study reportedly traced alpha-beta T cells about two months after transplant to several hundred expanded graft clones. It was newly produced T cells that mostly accounted for T-cell counts and diversity one year after transplant. Recipient T cells and thymic progenitors that survived gave rise to the high TCRbeta diversity observed at day 60 in some patients.

The receptor's source is a male patient between 5 and 17 years old who had a stem cell transplant for acute lymphoblastic leukemia, so the T cells may come from the graft donor. The V gene is TRBV10-3, the J gene TRBJ2-7; TRBD1 aligns across 8 bases. The source was PBMCs, mostly from graft donor cells, collected 360 days after TCRalphabeta/CD19-depleted stem cell transplant. The CDR3 DNA reads as TGTGCCATCAGTTCCCACATGGGGAATACAGGGGGTTTTTACGAGCAGTACTTC. Its protein is CAISSHMGNTGGFYEQYF.